This TCR beta chain stems from a study of Tregs in tolerant kidney transplant recipients. This CDR3 region has 14 residues. V shed 4 bases, J shed 6 bases, and the junction held 6 bases outside the gene matches. Germline V gene sequence: CDR1 SEHNR, CDR2 FQNEAQ (reference sequence). The protocol was immunoSEQ multiplex PCR, while the TCRdb copy is restricted to in-frame clones and leaves out a portion. The sample lists about 110,000 clones, 90% seen once, with roughly 0.35% in the top ten. V gene TRBV7-9 combines with J gene TRBJ2-1, with TRBD2 matching over 7 bases. Specimen: CD4+ T cells from blood, collected before the transplant. This receptor was taken from a human donor who received a combined kidney and bone marrow transplant. CDR3 sequence (DNA): TGTGCCAGCAGCTCGTGGGGGGAGGGCAATGAGCAGTTCTTC. It specifies CASSSWGEGNEQFF.